This TCR beta chain came from a study of Ad26.COV2.S vaccination and SARS-CoV-2 variants. Study-level results: Assessments of TCR breadth and depth may have underestimated the total T cell responses. Considerable breadth of spike-specific CD8+ and CD4+ T cell responses has reportedly been documented following vaccination. Relative to placebo recipients, vaccine recipients exhibited elevated spike-specific TCR breadth.

The treatment is: around 19 received Ad26.COV2.S at low or high dose, single or two shots; roughly 5 received placebo; per-sample allocation not given. After the first vaccine or placebo injection, samples were drawn on day 63. Sequenced by immunoSEQ multiplex PCR; TCRdb stores in-frame clones only, minus some. Of 300,000 to 400,000 clones in the sample, roughly 90% are singletons; the top ten hold approximately 5.9%. This CDR3 spans 17 amino acids. J gave up 8 bases and V 5 bases, and 13 bases lay outside the gene matches. Germline V lookup: CDR1 SGHTA, CDR2 FQGTGA. This clone has a handful of counts. The antigen is unknown.

The sample in question was peripheral blood, obtained in a trial of Ad26.COV2.S vaccine versus placebo. The V and J genes are TRBV7-3 and TRBJ2-1; 12 bases are shared with TRBD2. The receptor comes from a person aged 18-60 years who received the Ad26.COV2.S COVID-19 vaccine or a placebo. As DNA, the CDR3 is TGTGCCAGCAGCCCAGCCTGGACTAGCGGGGCACAGCATGAGCAGTTCTTC. The encoded protein is CASSPAWTSGAQHEQFF.